This is a list of T cell receptor beta chains from one sample in a study of blood T cell repertoires in COVID-19. Clones were read by immunoSEQ multiplex PCR, and TCRdb kept only the in-frame ones, dropping some. The sample has roughly 200,000 clones, 85% to 90% seen once. The specimen was peripheral blood. These TCRs come from a person in their 70s with COVID-19, enrolled during active disease. Each CDR3 is given with its conserved first and last residue. The D gene is left open where the match is weak. Size values are once, few and many counts, or a class for expanded clones, and some rows have none.

D gene | J gene | clone size | V gene | CDR3 protein | CDR3 DNA
NA | TRBJ2-1 | NA | TRBV9 | CASSVQGNEQFF | TGTGCCAGCAGCGTACAGGGGAATGAGCAGTTCTTC
NA | TRBJ1-2 | NA | TRBV6-1 | CASSEVWGSYGYTF | TGTGCCAGCAGTGAAGTTTGGGGCAGCTATGGCTACACCTTC
NA | TRBJ2-6 | NA | TRBV28 | CASSSEHRAGANVLTF | TGTGCCAGCAGTTCAGAACACAGGGCTGGGGCCAACGTCCTGACTTTC
TRBD1 | TRBJ2-1 | NA | TRBV7-9 | CASSLLTGTGSYNEQFF | TGTGCCAGCAGTCTCTTAACCGGGACAGGGTCCTACAATGAGCAGTTCTTC
NA | TRBJ2-7 | NA | TRBV6-5 | CASRLHRVAYEQYF | TGTGCCAGCAGGCTACACCGGGTTGCCTACGAGCAGTACTTC
NA | TRBJ2-6 | NA | TRBV28 | CASTSGANVLTF | TGTGCCAGCACTTCTGGGGCCAACGTCCTGACTTTC
TRBD2 | TRBJ2-1 | NA | TRBV19 | CASSKGLVDANEQFF | TGTGCCAGTAGTAAGGGACTAGTTGATGCCAATGAGCAGTTCTTC
NA | TRBJ2-2 | NA | TRBV11-2 | CASSLGAGTGPLNTGELFF | TGTGCCAGCAGCTTAGGGGCCGGGACTGGTCCCTTGAACACCGGGGAGCTGTTTTTT
TRBD1 | TRBJ2-1 | few | TRBV6-2/TRBV6-3 | CASSSSGTGMNEQFF | TGTGCCAGCAGTTCATCCGGGACAGGGATGAATGAGCAGTTCTTC
TRBD2 | TRBJ2-2 | once | TRBV11-2 | CASSSRGAGSTGELFF | TGTGCCAGCAGCTCCCGTGGAGCGGGGTCCACCGGGGAGCTGTTTTTT